The 29 T cell receptor beta chains below come from one sample, sequenced in a study of T cells in localized non-small cell lung cancer. Only in-frame clones appear in the TCRdb table, and some are missing; sequencing was by immunoSEQ multiplex PCR. Altogether under 70,000 clones are present, about nine tenths being singletons, with the ten largest covering roughly 5.1%. The sample consisted of peripheral blood, taken before any cancer treatment. The receptors stem from a woman aged 35-75 years with stage I lung adenocarcinoma.

The V and J genes are TRBV27 and TRBJ1-4; D is uncertain. The CDR3 has 14 residues. V shed 5 bases and J shed 5 bases, with 12 bases lying between them. Germline V gives CDR1 MNHEY, CDR2 SMNVEV (reference sequence). Here the CDR3 DNA reads TGTGCCAGCAGTCTTACATGGGGAAATGAAAAACTGTTTTTT. This translates into CASSLTWGNEKLFF.

The rearrangement joins TRBV5-1 to TRBJ2-5, with 11 bases aligning to TRBD2. This CDR3 has 15 residues. J was trimmed by 4 bases and V by 0 bases; bases with no gene match: 2. Germline loops: CDR1 SGHRS, CDR2 YFSETQ. CDR3 residues: CASSLVTSGGETQYF. The CDR3 bases are TGCGCCAGCAGCTTGGTTACTAGCGGGGGAGAGACCCAGTACTTC.

This chain connects TRBV11-3 to TRBJ2-7; no firm D call. The germline gives CDR1 SGHNT, CDR2 YENEEA. Trimming cost V 1 base and J 0 bases, with 7 bases left between them. The CDR3 is 14 amino acids. Written as DNA, the CDR3 is TGTGCCAGCAGCTTAGGAGTCAACTCCTACGAGCAGTACTTC. Protein product: CASSLGVNSYEQYF.

This chain joins TRBV19 and TRBJ1-5; D not resolved. This CDR3 is built from 16 residues. V dropped 1 base and J dropped 4 bases, with 14 bases sitting between them. Looked up from germline, CDR1 is LNHDA and CDR2 is SQIVND (reference sequence). The CDR3 protein is CASSIGRGRMNQPQHF. The CDR3 DNA reads as TGTGCCAGTAGTATAGGGAGAGGGCGGATGAATCAGCCCCAGCATTTT.

The chain is built from TRBV4-3 and TRBJ1-2, with D uncertain. Trimming shortened V by 2 bases and J by 4 bases, and 17 bases separated the two germline ends. The CDR3 extends over 16 amino acids. Germline lookup yields CDR1 LGHNA and CDR2 YSLEER. The DNA for the CDR3 is TGCGCCAGCAGCCAATCTTTGGTTGGCTCTTTCTATGGCTACACCTTC. Amino acids: CASSQSLVGSFYGYTF.

This chain connects TRBV7-4 to TRBJ1-6; a weak D match, TRBD1 (5 bases). Trimming shortened V by 1 base and J by 8 bases, and 12 bases separated the two germline ends. This CDR3 is 15 amino acids long. CDR1 SGHVT and CDR2 SQSDAQ come from the germline V gene. The CDR3 sequence: CASSLEQGTDSPLHF. In DNA form, the CDR3 reads TGTGCCAGCAGCTTAGAGCAGGGAACCGATTCACCCCTCCACTTT.

The V gene is TRBV19, the J gene TRBJ1-2; D gene ambiguous. Germline V gene lookup returns CDR1 LNHDA and CDR2 SQIVND (reference sequence). CDR3 length equals 12 residues. Trimming removed 7 bases from V and 7 bases from J, with 13 bases in between. The CDR3 nucleotides read TGTGCCAGTATAGGCCCCTCAAGTGGCTACACCTTC. It translates to CASIGPSSGYTF.

This clone is deemed medium-sized (0.01 to 0.1%). The chain is built from TRBV7-9 and TRBJ1-1, with D unclear. The germline CDR1 and CDR2 sequences are SEHNR and FQNEAQ (reference sequence). The CDR3 has 14 residues. The germline V and J ends were trimmed by 5 bases and 1 base, with 11 bases remaining between them. In DNA form, the CDR3 reads TGTGCCAGCAGCCCCCGGACCGAGAACACTGAAGCTTTCTTT. Translation: CASSPRTENTEAFF.

This chain connects TRBV30 to TRBJ1-1, with a weak D call TRBD1 (5 bases). V was trimmed by 6 bases and J by 6 bases, leaving 17 bases between them. Per the germline V gene, CDR1 is GTSNPN and CDR2 is SVGIG (reference sequence). The CDR3 spans 13 residues. CDR3 DNA: TGTGCCTGCCTGACTCGGGGGTGGGCTGAAGCTTTCTTT. Protein product: CACLTRGWAEAFF.

The chain uses TRBV19 and TRBJ1-1, with D possibly being TRBD1 (6 bases). The V gene lost 5 bases and the J gene lost 0 bases, with 13 bases spanning the gap. From germline, CDR1 is LNHDA and CDR2 SQIVND (reference sequence). The CDR3 runs 15 residues. The DNA for the CDR3 is TGTGCCAGTAGTGCCCAGACAGGCGTGAACACTGAAGCTTTCTTT. Translating it yields CASSAQTGVNTEAFF. The full variable domain, rest sourced from reference TRBV19 and TRBJ1-1, is DGGITQSPKYLFRKEGQNVTLSCEQNLNHDAMYWYRQDPGQGLRLIYYSQIVNDFQKGDIAEGYSVSREKKESFPLTVTSAQKNPTAFYLCASSAQTGVNTEAFFGQGTRLTVV.

The V and J genes are TRBV30 and TRBJ1-6, with 9 bases identical to TRBD1. CDR1 is GTSNPN, CDR2 SVGIG, per germline (reference sequence). The CDR3 has 14 residues. Germline trimming cut 3 bases from V and 8 bases from J; bases unmatched to any gene: 5. CDR3 nucleotides: TGTGCCTGGAGCCTGGGACAGGGAGATTCACCCCTCCACTTT. This gives the protein CAWSLGQGDSPLHF.

The chain carries TRBV5-1 and TRBJ2-7; 7 bases are shared with TRBD1. With V trimmed by 4 bases and J by 3 bases, 7 bases remained unmatched. The CDR3 totals 14 residues. Germline assignment: CDR1 SGHRS and CDR2 YFSETQ. The CDR3 reads CASSKPGQNYEQYF. In nucleotides, the CDR3 is TGCGCCAGCAGCAAACCGGGACAGAACTACGAGCAGTACTTC.

The gene calls are TRBV27 and TRBJ1-5; 9 bases line up with TRBD1. The CDR3 spans 16 residues. Germline assignment: CDR1 MNHEY and CDR2 SMNVEV (reference sequence). V was clipped by 3 bases and J by 0 bases; unmatched bases: 3. CDR3 sequence (DNA): TGTGCCAGCAGTTTTGGGGACAGGGATAGCAATCAGCCCCAGCATTTT. Translating it yields CASSFGDRDSNQPQHF.

The genes are TRBV28 and TRBJ2-3; 11 bases fit TRBD2. The CDR3 has 15 residues. The V segment lost 4 bases and the J segment 4 bases; nucleotides outside the gene matches: 4. Germline CDR1 is MDHEN and CDR2 is SYDVKM. The CDR3 DNA sequence: TGTGCCAGCAGTTGGGTAGCGGGGGGGTCAGATACGCAGTATTTT. It codes for CASSWVAGGSDTQYF.

V usage is TRBV2 and J usage is TRBJ2-6; a weak D match, TRBD2 (6 bases). The V end lost 7 bases, the J end lost 0 bases, and 13 bases lay between the germline ends. In germline, CDR1 is SNHLY, CDR2 FYNNEI. CDR3 length: 16 amino acids. CDR3 DNA sequence: TGTGCCAGCATCCTGGGGGGAGGCTCTGGGGCCAACGTCCTGACTTTC. It is translated as CASILGGGSGANVLTF.

The V call is TRBV6-5, the J call TRBJ1-1; weak D call: TRBD1 (5 bases). Germline V CDR1 and CDR2: MNHEY, SVGAGI. V lost 5 bases and J 7 bases, leaving 17 bases between the germline ends. The CDR3 length is 14 residues. CDR3 amino acids: CASSPRQGLSEAFF. CDR3 sequence (DNA): TGTGCCAGCAGTCCCCGCCAGGGATTGAGTGAAGCTTTCTTT.

This clone was observed a few times. J is TRBJ2-2 and V is TRBV19; D may match TRBD1 or TRBD2 (6 bases each). The germline V gene encodes CDR1 LNHDA and CDR2 SQIVND (reference sequence). The CDR3 length is 15 residues. V lost 3 bases to trimming and J lost 5 bases, with 13 bases between them. The CDR3 here is CASSIYEGGTGELFF. The CDR3 nucleotides are TGTGCCAGTAGTATTTATGAGGGGGGAACCGGGGAGCTGTTTTTT.

This clone was seen only a few times. V and J are TRBV19 and TRBJ2-5; TRBD1 matches at 8 bases. CDR1 is LNHDA, CDR2 SQIVND, per germline (reference sequence). Losses at the gene ends were 1 base for V and 7 bases for J; bases not matched to a gene: 5. This CDR3 is 14 amino acids long. The CDR3 loop reads CASSIAGTGVTQYF. The CDR3 DNA reads TGTGCCAGTAGTATAGCAGGGACAGGAGTGACCCAGTACTTC.

The chain is built from TRBV6-1 and TRBJ2-1; 9 nucleotides match TRBD2. There are 16 residues in the CDR3. The V and J ends lost 0 bases and 8 bases, in that order; junction bases with no gene match: 8. Germline CDR1 is MNHNS and CDR2 is SASEGT. CDR3 sequence: CASSEAWAGGSYEQFF. For the CDR3, the DNA is TGTGCCAGCAGTGAAGCGTGGGCGGGAGGGTCCTATGAGCAGTTCTTC.

This chain links TRBV9 with TRBJ2-1; D tentatively reads TRBD1 or TRBD2 (5 bases each). CDR3 length equals 14 residues. Germline-derived CDR1 and CDR2 are SGDLS and YYNGEE. V lost 0 bases and J lost 6, with 10 bases in between. Here the CDR3 reads CASSVAGTLNEQFF. In nucleotides, the CDR3 is TGTGCCAGCAGCGTAGCGGGGACCCTCAATGAGCAGTTCTTC.

The chain couples TRBV5-1 to TRBJ1-4; TRBD1 might be the D (6 bases). Per germline, CDR1 SGHRS and CDR2 YFSETQ. This CDR3 has 16 amino acids. With 0 bases removed from V and 0 bases from J, the gap between germline ends came to 9 bases. The CDR3 DNA sequence: TGCGCCAGCAGCTTGGGCAGGGGTGCAACTAATGAAAAACTGTTTTTT. Encoded protein: CASSLGRGATNEKLFF.

The gene calls are TRBV7-8 and TRBJ1-1; 7 bases agree with TRBD1. J was trimmed by 1 base and V by 6 bases; bases with no gene match: 11. CDR1 and CDR2 (germline): SGHVS, FQNEAQ. The length of the CDR3 is 16 residues. CDR3 nucleotide sequence: TGTGCCAGCAGGTCCCAGACAGGGCTAACGAACACTGAAGCTTTCTTT. Protein product: CASRSQTGLTNTEAFF.

The count of this clone is one. The chain is built from TRBV11-3 and TRBJ2-1; 10 positions agree with TRBD2. V was clipped by 0 bases and J by 7 bases; unmatched bases: 6. Germline CDR1 is SGHNT and CDR2 is YENEEA. The CDR3 has 16 amino acids. CDR3 DNA sequence: TGTGCCAGCAGCTTAGAATCAGCGGGGGGGCCTAATGAGCAGTTCTTC. It specifies CASSLESAGGPNEQFF.

The rearrangement links TRBV28 to TRBJ1-5; 10 bases are a match to TRBD1. The CDR3 extends over 14 amino acids. Germline CDR1 MDHEN, CDR2 SYDVKM. V lost 6 bases and J lost 5; bases outside the gene matches: 4. CDR3: CASSRDRGYQPQHF. DNA for the CDR3: TGTGCCAGCAGCCGGGACAGGGGATATCAGCCCCAGCATTTT.

The chain employs TRBV18 and TRBJ1-2; D ambiguous. V lost 1 base to trimming and J lost 5 bases, with 14 bases between them. Looked up from germline, CDR1 is KGHSH and CDR2 is LQKENI. The CDR3 is made up of 15 amino acids. Here the CDR3 reads CASSPRGNPPYGYTF. The CDR3 nucleotides are TGTGCCAGCTCACCACGGGGAAACCCCCCTTATGGCTACACCTTC.

This chain connects TRBV11-2 to TRBJ2-4; D is perhaps TRBD1 (6 bases). The V and J ends lost 5 bases and 9 bases respectively, with 14 bases between them. Per germline, CDR1 SGHAT and CDR2 FQNNGV. This CDR3 has 13 amino acids. The CDR3 sequence: CASSTQQGGIQYF. DNA for the CDR3: TGTGCCAGCAGCACCCAACAGGGTGGCATTCAGTACTTC.

This chain uses TRBV5-1 with TRBJ2-3; 7 bases are shared with TRBD2. V shed 3 bases and J 0 bases; nucleotides not matched to a gene: 7. This CDR3 spans 16 amino acids. Germline V CDR1 and CDR2: SGHRS, YFSETQ. CDR3 nucleotides: TGCGCCAGCAGCTCGATGCTAGCGGTTAGCACAGATACGCAGTATTTT. Its protein product is CASSSMLAVSTDTQYF.

The CDR3 sequence is CASSSSRGHQETQYF. In DNA form, the CDR3 reads TGTGCCAGCTCCTCATCGCGGGGGCACCAAGAGACCCAGTACTTC. V gene TRBV18 combines with J gene TRBJ2-5; a possible D gene is TRBD2 (7 bases). In germline, CDR1 is KGHSH, CDR2 LQKENI. This CDR3 region has 15 residues. V lost 6 bases, J lost 0 bases, and 14 bases lay in between.

This clone was recorded only once. The rearrangement links TRBV5-4 to TRBJ2-1; D uncertain. The CDR3 has 10 amino acids. CDR1 SGHNT and CDR2 YYREEE come from the germline V gene (reference sequence). V was clipped by 7 bases and J by 7 bases, with 6 bases between them. The CDR3 sequence: CASGSNEQFF. The CDR3 DNA sequence: TGTGCCAGCGGGTCGAATGAGCAGTTCTTC.